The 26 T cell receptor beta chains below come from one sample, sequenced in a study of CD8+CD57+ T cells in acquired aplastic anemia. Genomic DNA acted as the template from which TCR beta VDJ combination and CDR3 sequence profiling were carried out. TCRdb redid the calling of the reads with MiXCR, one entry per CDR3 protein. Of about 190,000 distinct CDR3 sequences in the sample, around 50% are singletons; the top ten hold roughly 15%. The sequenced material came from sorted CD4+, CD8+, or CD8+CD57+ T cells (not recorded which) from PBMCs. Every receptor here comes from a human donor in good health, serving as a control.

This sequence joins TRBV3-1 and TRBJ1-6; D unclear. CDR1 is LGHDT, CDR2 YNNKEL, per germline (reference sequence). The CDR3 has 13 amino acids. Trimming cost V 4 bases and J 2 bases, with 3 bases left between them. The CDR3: CASSPTYNSPLHF. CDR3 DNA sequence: TGTGCCAGCAGCCCCACCTATAATTCACCCCTCCACTTT.

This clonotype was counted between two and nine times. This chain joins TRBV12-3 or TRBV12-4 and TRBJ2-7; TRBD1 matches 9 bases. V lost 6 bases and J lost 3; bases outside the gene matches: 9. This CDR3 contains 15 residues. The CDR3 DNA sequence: TGTGCCAGCAGCCAGGCCGGGACAGGGATCTACGAGCAGTACTTC. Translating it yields CASSQAGTGIYEQYF.

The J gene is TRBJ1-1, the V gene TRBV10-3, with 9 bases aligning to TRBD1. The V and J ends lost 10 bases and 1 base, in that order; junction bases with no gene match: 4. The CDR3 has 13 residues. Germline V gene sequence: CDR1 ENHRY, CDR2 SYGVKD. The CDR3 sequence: CATGQGWNTEAFF. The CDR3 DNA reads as TGTGCCACCGGACAGGGGTGGAACACTGAAGCTTTCTTT.

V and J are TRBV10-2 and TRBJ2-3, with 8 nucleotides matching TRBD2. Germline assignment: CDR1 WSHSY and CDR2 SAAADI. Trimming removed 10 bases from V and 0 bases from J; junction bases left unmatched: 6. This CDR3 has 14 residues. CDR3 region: CATRAGGSTDTQYF. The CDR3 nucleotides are TGCGCCACCAGGGCGGGGGGAAGCACAGATACGCAGTATTTT.

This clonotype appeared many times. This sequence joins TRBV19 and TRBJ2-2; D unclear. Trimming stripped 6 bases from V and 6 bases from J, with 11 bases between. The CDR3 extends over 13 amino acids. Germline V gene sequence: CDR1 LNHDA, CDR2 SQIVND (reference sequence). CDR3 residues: CASSISIPGELFF. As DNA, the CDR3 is TGTGCCAGTAGCATCAGTATACCCGGGGAGCTGTTTTTT.

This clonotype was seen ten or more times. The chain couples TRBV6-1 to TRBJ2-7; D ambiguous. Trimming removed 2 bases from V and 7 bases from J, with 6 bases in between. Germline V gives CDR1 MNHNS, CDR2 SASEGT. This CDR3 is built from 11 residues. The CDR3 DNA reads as TGTGCCAGCAGTGAATCATTGGAGCAGTACTTC. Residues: CASSESLEQYF.

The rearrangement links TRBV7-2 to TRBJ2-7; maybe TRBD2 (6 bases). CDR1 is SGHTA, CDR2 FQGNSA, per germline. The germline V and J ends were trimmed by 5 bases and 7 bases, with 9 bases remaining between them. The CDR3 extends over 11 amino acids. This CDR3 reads CASSAGREQYF. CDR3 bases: TGTGCCAGCAGCGCAGGGAGGGAGCAGTACTTC.

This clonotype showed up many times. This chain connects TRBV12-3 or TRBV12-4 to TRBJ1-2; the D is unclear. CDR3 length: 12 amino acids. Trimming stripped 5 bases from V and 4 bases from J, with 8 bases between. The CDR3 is CASSGTSYGYTF. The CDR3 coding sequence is TGTGCCAGCAGTGGCACAAGCTATGGCTACACCTTC.

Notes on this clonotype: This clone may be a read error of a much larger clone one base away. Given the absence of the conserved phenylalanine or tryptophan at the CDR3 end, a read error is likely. The CDR3 loop reads CASSLPAGWGIYNEQFV. In DNA form, the CDR3 reads TGTGCCAGCAGCCTCCCTGCAGGGTGGGGGATATACAATGAGCAGTTCGTC. The chain couples TRBV14 to TRBJ2-1; the D gene could be TRBD1 or TRBD2 (5 bases each). Germline V gives CDR1 SGHDN, CDR2 FVKESK. With 4 bases removed from V and 4 bases from J, the gap between germline ends came to 20 bases. The CDR3 spans 17 residues.

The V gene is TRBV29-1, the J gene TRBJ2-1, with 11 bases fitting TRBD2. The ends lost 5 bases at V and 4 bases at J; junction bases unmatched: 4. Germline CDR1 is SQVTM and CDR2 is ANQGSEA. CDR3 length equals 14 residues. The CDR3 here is CSVSRLAGYNEQFF. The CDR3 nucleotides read TGCAGCGTTTCACGACTAGCGGGGTACAATGAGCAGTTCTTC.

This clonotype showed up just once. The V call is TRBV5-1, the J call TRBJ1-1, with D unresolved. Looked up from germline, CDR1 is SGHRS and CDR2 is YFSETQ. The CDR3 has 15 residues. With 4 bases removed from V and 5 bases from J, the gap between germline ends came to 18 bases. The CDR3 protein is CASSSERARNTEAFF. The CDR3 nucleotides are TGCGCCAGCAGCAGTGAGAGGGCGAGGAATACTGAAGCTTTCTTT.

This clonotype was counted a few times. In nucleotides, the CDR3 is TGTGCCAGCAGTTTAAGAGGGACAGGGACCTCTGGGGCCAACGTCCTGACTTTC. Its translation is CASSLRGTGTSGANVLTF. V usage is TRBV27 and J usage is TRBJ2-6, with 9 bases identical to TRBD1. There are 18 residues in the CDR3. Germline V CDR1 and CDR2: MNHEY, SMNVEV (reference sequence). The V gene end was trimmed by 2 bases and the J gene end by 0 bases; junction bases not matched to a gene: 5.

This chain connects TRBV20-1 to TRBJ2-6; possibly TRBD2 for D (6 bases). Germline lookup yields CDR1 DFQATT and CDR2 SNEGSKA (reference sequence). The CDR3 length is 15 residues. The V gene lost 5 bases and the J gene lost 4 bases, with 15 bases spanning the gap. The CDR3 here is CSASTGGSGANVLTF. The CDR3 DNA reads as TGCAGTGCTTCCACCGGGGGTTCGGGGGCCAACGTCCTGACTTTC.

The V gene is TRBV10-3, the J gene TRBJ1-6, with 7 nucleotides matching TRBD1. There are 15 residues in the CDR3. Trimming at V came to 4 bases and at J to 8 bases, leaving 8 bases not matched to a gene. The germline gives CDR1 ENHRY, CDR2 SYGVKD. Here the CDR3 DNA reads TGTGCCATCAGTGGAGCCGGGACAGACGATTCACCCCTCCACTTT. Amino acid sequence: CAISGAGTDDSPLHF.

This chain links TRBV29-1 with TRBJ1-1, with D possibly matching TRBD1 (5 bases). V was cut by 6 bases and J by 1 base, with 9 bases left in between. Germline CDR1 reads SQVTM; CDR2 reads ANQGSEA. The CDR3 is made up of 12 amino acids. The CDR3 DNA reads TGCAGCGTGGACAAGTCGAACACTGAAGCTTTCTTT. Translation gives CSVDKSNTEAFF.

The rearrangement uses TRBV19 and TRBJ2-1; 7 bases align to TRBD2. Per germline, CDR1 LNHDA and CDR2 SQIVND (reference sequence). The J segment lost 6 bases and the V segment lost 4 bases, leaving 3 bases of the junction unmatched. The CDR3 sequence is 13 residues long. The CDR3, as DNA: TGTGCCAGTAGTACGGGACTAATCAATGAGCAGTTCTTC. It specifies CASSTGLINEQFF.

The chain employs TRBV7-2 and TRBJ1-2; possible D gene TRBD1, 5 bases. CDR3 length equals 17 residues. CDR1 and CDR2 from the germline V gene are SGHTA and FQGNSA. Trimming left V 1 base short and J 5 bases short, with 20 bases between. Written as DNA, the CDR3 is TGTGCCAGCAGCTTAGACGGTTCCGGGGCACGAGGTTATGGCTACACCTTC. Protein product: CASSLDGSGARGYGYTF.

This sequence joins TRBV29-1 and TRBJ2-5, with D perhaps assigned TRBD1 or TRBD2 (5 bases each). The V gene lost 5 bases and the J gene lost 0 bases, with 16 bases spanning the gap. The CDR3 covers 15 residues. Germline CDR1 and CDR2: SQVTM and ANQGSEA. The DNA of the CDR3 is TGCAGCGTTCACCGGGACCCTAAGTACCAAGAGACCCAGTACTTC. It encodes CSVHRDPKYQETQYF.

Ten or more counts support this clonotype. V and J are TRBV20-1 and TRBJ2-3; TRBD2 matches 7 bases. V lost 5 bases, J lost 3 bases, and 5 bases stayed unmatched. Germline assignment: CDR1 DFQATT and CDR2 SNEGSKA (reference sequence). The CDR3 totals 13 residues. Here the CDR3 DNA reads TGCAGTGCTGGACCGGGGGGAACAGATACGCAGTATTTT. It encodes CSAGPGGTDTQYF.

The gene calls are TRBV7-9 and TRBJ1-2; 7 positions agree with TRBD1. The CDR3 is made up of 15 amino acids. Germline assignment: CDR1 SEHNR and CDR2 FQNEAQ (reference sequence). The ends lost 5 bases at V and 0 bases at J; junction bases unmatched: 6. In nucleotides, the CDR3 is TGTGCCAGCAGCGGAATTGGACAGGCTAACTATGGCTACACCTTC. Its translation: CASSGIGQANYGYTF. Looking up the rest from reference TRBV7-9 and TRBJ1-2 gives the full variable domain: DTGVSQNPRHKITKRGQNVTFRCDPISEHNRLYWYRQTLGQGPEFLTYFQNEAQLEKSRLLSDRFSAERPKGSFSTLEIQRTEQGDSAMYLCASSGIGQANYGYTFGSGTRLTVV.

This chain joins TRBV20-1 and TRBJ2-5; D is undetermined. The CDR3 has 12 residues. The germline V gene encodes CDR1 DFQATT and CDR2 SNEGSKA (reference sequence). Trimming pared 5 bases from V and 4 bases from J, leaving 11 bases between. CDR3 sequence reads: CSAPRTGETQYF. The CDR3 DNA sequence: TGCAGTGCTCCCCGGACCGGAGAGACCCAGTACTTC.

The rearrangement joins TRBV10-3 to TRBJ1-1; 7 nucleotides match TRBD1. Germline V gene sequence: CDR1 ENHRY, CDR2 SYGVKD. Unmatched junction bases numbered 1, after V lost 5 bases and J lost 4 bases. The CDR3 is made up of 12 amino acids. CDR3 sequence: CAISNRGTEAFF. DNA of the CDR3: TGTGCCATCAGTAACAGGGGCACTGAAGCTTTCTTT.

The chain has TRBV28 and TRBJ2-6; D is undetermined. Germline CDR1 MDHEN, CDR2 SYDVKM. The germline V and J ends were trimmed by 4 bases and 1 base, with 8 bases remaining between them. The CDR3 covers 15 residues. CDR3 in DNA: TGTGCCAGCAGTTCCCAGGTATCTGGGGCCAACGTCCTGACTTTC. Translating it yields CASSSQVSGANVLTF.

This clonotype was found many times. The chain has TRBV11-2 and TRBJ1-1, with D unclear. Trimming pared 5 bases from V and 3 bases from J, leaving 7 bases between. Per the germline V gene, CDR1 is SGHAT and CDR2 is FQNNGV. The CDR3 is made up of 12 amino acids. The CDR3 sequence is CASSRRYTEAFF. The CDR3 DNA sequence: TGTGCCAGCAGCAGACGGTACACTGAAGCTTTCTTT.

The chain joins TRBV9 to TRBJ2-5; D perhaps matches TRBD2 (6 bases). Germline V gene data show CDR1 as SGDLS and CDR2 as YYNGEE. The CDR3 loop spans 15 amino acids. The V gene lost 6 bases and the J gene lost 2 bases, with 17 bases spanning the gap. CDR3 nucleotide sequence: TGTGCCAGCACCGTCCGGGACTTACCTCAAGAGACCCAGTACTTC. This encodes CASTVRDLPQETQYF.

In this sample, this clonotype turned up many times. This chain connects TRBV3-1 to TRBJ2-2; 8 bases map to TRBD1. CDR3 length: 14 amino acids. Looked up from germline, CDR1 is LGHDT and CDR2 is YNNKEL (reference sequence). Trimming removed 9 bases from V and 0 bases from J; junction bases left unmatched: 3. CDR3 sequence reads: CASMTGANTGELFF. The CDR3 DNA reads TGTGCCAGTATGACAGGGGCGAACACCGGGGAGCTGTTTTTT. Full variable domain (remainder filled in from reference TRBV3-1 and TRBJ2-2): DTAVSQTPKYLVTQMGNDKSIKCEQNLGHDTMYWYKQDSKKFLKIMFSYNNKELIINETVPNRFSPKSPDKAHLNLHINSLELGDSAVYFCASMTGANTGELFFGEGSRLTVL.